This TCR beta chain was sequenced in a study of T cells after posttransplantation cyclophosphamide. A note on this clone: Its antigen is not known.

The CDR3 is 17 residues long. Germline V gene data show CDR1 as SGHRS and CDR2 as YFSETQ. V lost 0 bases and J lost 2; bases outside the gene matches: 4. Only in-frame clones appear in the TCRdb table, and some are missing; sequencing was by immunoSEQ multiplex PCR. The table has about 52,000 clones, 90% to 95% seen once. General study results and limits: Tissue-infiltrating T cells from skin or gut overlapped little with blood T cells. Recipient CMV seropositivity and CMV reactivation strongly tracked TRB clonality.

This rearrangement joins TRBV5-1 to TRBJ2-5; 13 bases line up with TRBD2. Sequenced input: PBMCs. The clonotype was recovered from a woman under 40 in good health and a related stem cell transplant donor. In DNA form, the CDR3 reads TGCGCCAGCAGCTTGGTACTAGCGGGGGGGTCTCAAGAGACCCAGTACTTC. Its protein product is CASSLVLAGGSQETQYF.